This T cell receptor beta chain was captured by sequencing in a study of blood T cells in healthy people across ages. Study results and caveats: Roughly linear declines in TCR beta diversity per million T cells occurred with age. Fewer expanded clones and more diversity marked long-lived versus aged donors. The CMV status of each donor remained undetermined, and this could have confounded shifts in expanded clonotypes.

On this clonotype: Its antigen is unidentified.

V was pared by 4 bases and J by 0 bases, with 6 bases between. The CDR3 consists of 13 residues. Germline V gives CDR1 MNHEY, CDR2 SVGAGI. With a J-beta primer mix and a sample-barcoded 5' primer, a second PCR ran about 7 to 12 cycles. A template-switch adaptor containing 12 random nucleotides labeled each cDNA molecule. Using its own MiXCR run on the 5' RACE reads, TCRdb lists one record per CDR3 protein. The profile shows approximately 770,000 distinct CDR3 sequences, more than 45% of them singletons. This chain joins TRBV6-5 and TRBJ1-1; D not certain. The TCR originated in a man aged 25-45 years in good health. Sequencing was done on a sample of blood. The CDR3 bases are TGTGCCAGCAGTTGGCAGGTGAACACTGAAGCTTTCTTT. Translation gives CASSWQVNTEAFF.